The 22 T cell receptor beta chains below were found in one sample sequenced in a study of CD8 T cells in Susac syndrome. Reverse transcription of about 0.45 to 1 ug RNA was carried out with random hexamers. One entry per CDR3 protein, called by TCRdb with MiXCR from the immunoSEQ multiplex PCR reads. This table holds about 200,000 distinct CDR3 sequences, over 90% found once. Sequenced material: CD4+ T cells from PBMCs. The receptors derive from a human donor with multiple sclerosis.

The chain combines TRBV7-9 with TRBJ2-5; D not certain. V was shortened by 3 bases and J by 1 base, with 12 bases between the two germline ends. This CDR3 is built from 15 residues. Per the germline V gene, CDR1 is SEHNR and CDR2 is FQNEAQ (reference sequence). The CDR3 reads CASSFMSGSQETQYF. The CDR3 DNA sequence: TGTGCCAGCAGCTTTATGTCAGGTTCCCAAGAGACCCAGTACTTC. The full variable domain, its missing parts supplied by reference TRBV7-9 and TRBJ2-5, is DTGVSQNPRHKITKRGQNVTFRCDPISEHNRLYWYRQTLGQGPEFLTYFQNEAQLEKSRLLSDRFSAERPKGSFSTLEIQRTEQGDSAMYLCASSFMSGSQETQYFGPGTRLLVL.

This clonotype was recorded once. J is TRBJ2-5 and V is TRBV20-1; 7 nucleotides line up with TRBD2. This CDR3 has 15 amino acids. Germline V gene sequence: CDR1 DFQATT, CDR2 SNEGSKA (reference sequence). The CDR3 coding sequence is TGCAGCGTTCTAGGGGCCGGGACTACCCAAGAGACCCAGTACTTC. The encoded protein is CSVLGAGTTQETQYF.

This clonotype was picked up one time. This sequence joins TRBV4-1 and TRBJ1-2, with D possibly being TRBD1 (6 bases). From germline, CDR1 is MGHRA and CDR2 YSYEKL. Trimming cost V 4 bases and J 0 bases, with 12 bases left between them. The CDR3 is 15 amino acids. The CDR3 nucleotides read TGCGCCAGCAGCCTTCAGGGGAGCCCTAACTATGGCTACACCTTC. It encodes CASSLQGSPNYGYTF.

Comment on this clonotype: One end of the junction is discordant with germline, which a read error may explain. The chain joins TRBV5-1 to TRBJ2-5, with D perhaps given as TRBD1 or TRBD2 (5 bases each). CDR3 length: 12 residues. The germline V gene encodes CDR1 SGHRS and CDR2 YFSETQ. CDR3 sequence reads: CASSLEGETQYF. Written as DNA, the CDR3 is TGTGCCAGCAGCCTCGAGGGGGAGACCCAGTACTTC.

This chain links TRBV9 with TRBJ1-2; D is uncertain. The germline V gene has CDR1 SGDLS and CDR2 YYNGEE. The CDR3 spans 14 residues. V lost 2 bases, J lost 5 bases, and 13 bases lay in between. The CDR3 sequence is CASSVSQLRYGYTF. Written as DNA, the CDR3 is TGTGCCAGCAGCGTGAGTCAGCTTAGGTATGGCTACACCTTC.

The rearrangement uses TRBV20-1 and TRBJ2-5; tentatively, D is TRBD1 (5 bases). Trimming cost V 5 bases and J 5 bases, with 18 bases left between them. This CDR3 region has 14 residues. Germline CDR1 and CDR2: DFQATT and SNEGSKA (reference sequence). Here the CDR3 DNA reads TGCAGTGCTCCCAGTTTAGGGGTCGGGGAGACCCAGTACTTC. Protein sequence: CSAPSLGVGETQYF.

V is TRBV13 and J is TRBJ1-6; D is uncertain. The length of the CDR3 is 15 residues. The germline CDR1 and CDR2 sequences are PRHDT and FYEKMQ (reference sequence). V dropped 0 bases and J dropped 14 bases, with 17 bases sitting between them. The CDR3 region has the DNA TGTGCCAGCAGCTTAGGCTCATGGCCCCTTGGAACCCTCCACTTT. This translates into CASSLGSWPLGTLHF.

This chain uses TRBV7-9 with TRBJ2-5; 7 bases line up with TRBD1. V lost 4 bases, J lost 0 bases, and 5 bases stayed unmatched. Germline lookup yields CDR1 SEHNR and CDR2 FQNEAQ (reference sequence). The CDR3 consists of 15 residues. CDR3 DNA: TGTGCCAGCAGCTCCGGACAGGACTACCAAGAGACCCAGTACTTC. It codes for CASSSGQDYQETQYF.

Of note for this clonotype: One junction end does not reproduce the germline sequence, and a read error may be involved. The chain couples TRBV20-1 to TRBJ2-7; D may match TRBD1 or TRBD2 (5 bases each). The germline CDR1 and CDR2 sequences are DFQATT and SNEGSKA (reference sequence). The CDR3 loop spans 13 amino acids. The CDR3: CSAGYMGTLPLDF. CDR3 in DNA: TGCAGTGCGGGGTACATGGGGACCCTTCCCCTTGACTTC.

This chain connects TRBV6-6 to TRBJ2-7; D gene ambiguous. V was clipped by 6 bases and J by 6 bases, with 18 bases between them. The germline gives CDR1 MNHNY, CDR2 SVGAGI (reference sequence). The CDR3 runs to 14 residues. CDR3 in amino acids: CASRGLHGVGEQYF. The CDR3 DNA reads as TGTGCCAGCAGAGGCCTACACGGCGTGGGCGAGCAGTACTTC.

The chain couples TRBV7-9 to TRBJ2-5; D uncertain. The CDR3 extends over 13 amino acids. Trimming left V 2 bases short and J 3 bases short, with 7 bases between. Germline V gives CDR1 SEHNR, CDR2 FQNEAQ (reference sequence). CDR3 protein: CASSLSREETQYF. CDR3 bases: TGTGCCAGCAGCTTAAGCCGGGAAGAGACCCAGTACTTC.

The chain links TRBV6-6 to TRBJ2-5; 8 nucleotides align to TRBD2. The CDR3 has 13 residues. Germline V gives CDR1 MNHNY, CDR2 SVGAGI (reference sequence). V was clipped by 6 bases and J by 1 base; unmatched bases: 1. The DNA for the CDR3 is TGTGCCAGCAGCGCGGGGGGCCAAGAGACCCAGTACTTC. Residues: CASSAGGQETQYF.

This sequence joins TRBV27 and TRBJ1-2; D gene ambiguous. CDR1 and CDR2 from the germline V gene are MNHEY and SMNVEV (reference sequence). V was pared by 4 bases and J by 3 bases, with 9 bases between. The CDR3 extends over 13 amino acids. CDR3: CASSSSGYYGYTF. The CDR3 nucleotides are TGTGCCAGCAGTTCCTCGGGATACTATGGCTACACCTTC.

This clonotype has only one observation. The chain employs TRBV12-3 or TRBV12-4 and TRBJ1-5; D is undetermined. The length of the CDR3 is 11 residues. V was clipped by 3 bases and J by 5 bases, with 2 bases between them. The CDR3 protein is CASSFDQPQHF. Written as DNA, the CDR3 is TGTGCCAGCAGTTTTGATCAGCCCCAGCATTTT.

This clonotype is a singleton in its sample. The chain combines TRBV5-1 with TRBJ2-5, with 9 bases identical to TRBD2. The CDR3 sequence is 15 residues long. CDR1 and CDR2 (germline): SGHRS, YFSETQ. The V and J ends lost 2 bases and 4 bases, in that order; junction bases with no gene match: 6. The CDR3 region is CASSFSAGGSETQYF. In DNA form, the CDR3 reads TGCGCCAGCAGCTTTTCGGCGGGGGGGTCAGAGACCCAGTACTTC.

V usage is TRBV6-1 and J usage is TRBJ1-5; D is uncertain. Trimming pared 0 bases from V and 1 base from J, leaving 7 bases between. The CDR3 is 15 residues long. CDR1 and CDR2 from the germline V gene are MNHNS and SASEGT. The CDR3 region has the DNA TGTGCCAGCAGTGAAGCGGGATTGAGCAATCAGCCCCAGCATTTT. Translated, it gives CASSEAGLSNQPQHF.

The chain carries TRBV15 and TRBJ2-7, with TRBD1 identical over 7 bases. Germline loops: CDR1 LNHNV, CDR2 YYDKDF (reference sequence). This CDR3 comprises 16 residues. Trimming cost V 6 bases and J 7 bases; bases outside gene matches: 18. This CDR3 is CATRDHTGQGVREQYF. CDR3 DNA: TGTGCCACCAGGGATCATACCGGGCAGGGGGTTAGGGAGCAGTACTTC.

The chain uses TRBV11-2 and TRBJ1-2; a possible D gene is TRBD1 (5 bases). Trimming took off 7 bases at V and 8 bases at J, with 20 bases between the two ends. Germline CDR1 SGHAT, CDR2 FQNNGV. This CDR3 has 14 residues. CDR3 in DNA: TGTGCCAGCACCTCTGGAAAGGGGCGAGGGGGCTACACCTTC. It is translated as CASTSGKGRGGYTF.

In regard to this clonotype: The junction departs from the called germline gene at one end, perhaps through a read error. V gene TRBV2 combines with J gene TRBJ1-1, with D maybe TRBD1 (5 bases). Germline CDR1 reads SNHLY; CDR2 reads FYNNEI. The CDR3 has 14 residues. The CDR3 here is CASSEALRGRGVLF. The CDR3 DNA is TGTGCCAGCAGTGAAGCGCTTCGGGGGAGAGGAGTTTTATTT.

This chain links TRBV3-1 with TRBJ2-2; D is perhaps TRBD1 (6 bases). Germline CDR1 LGHDT, CDR2 YNNKEL (reference sequence). The V end lost 6 bases, the J end lost 6 bases, and 14 bases lay between the germline ends. CDR3 length: 14 residues. The CDR3 protein is CASSTTGSAGELFF. For the CDR3, the DNA is TGTGCCAGCAGTACGACAGGTTCGGCCGGGGAGCTGTTTTTT.

The rearrangement links TRBV27 to TRBJ1-2; D possibly corresponds to TRBD1 (6 bases). The germline V gene has CDR1 MNHEY and CDR2 SMNVEV (reference sequence). The CDR3 runs to 14 residues. Trimming removed 2 bases at V and 7 bases at J, with 14 bases between. CDR3 loop: CASSLRTESSGYTF. The CDR3 nucleotides read TGTGCCAGCAGTTTACGGACAGAATCGTCTGGCTACACCTTC.

V gene TRBV6-5 combines with J gene TRBJ2-1, with D possibly TRBD1 on 6 matching bases. Per germline, CDR1 MNHEY and CDR2 SVGAGI. This CDR3 region has 12 residues. V lost 7 bases, J lost 10 bases, and 14 bases lay in between. The CDR3 DNA reads TGTGCCAGCACAACCAGGGGACGAGAGCAGTTCTTC. Amino acid sequence: CASTTRGREQFF.